Below are 25 T cell receptor beta chains sequenced from a single sample in a study of T-cell reconstitution after alpha-beta-depleted transplantation in children listed by TCRdb under 2016. The treatment or condition label, read with the paper, signifies: allogeneic hematopoietic cell transplantation with graft depleted of TCRalphabeta T cells and CD19 B cells. Receptor amplification or capture employed PCR. Sequenced using an Illumina HiSeq 2500. TCR library preparation used molecular barcoding, with unique molecular identifiers applied to normalize quantification of the TCRbeta repertoire. TCRdb took the public reads, trimmed them with fastp at Q25, ran MiXCR for clone calling and kept in-frame beta chains. Each CDR3 protein gets just one entry, which takes the most common genes and DNA from the rows behind it. This sample comprises some 440,000 distinct CDR3 sequences, 15% to 20% of them detected only once. The ten largest clones take up approximately 28% of the sample.

The sequenced sample was PBMCs, mostly from graft donor cells, obtained 360 days after TCRalphabeta/CD19-depleted stem cell transplant. The receptors were gathered from a boy less than two years old who had a stem cell transplant for Wiskott-Aldrich syndrome, so the T cells may come from the graft donor.

The chain employs TRBV10-3 and TRBJ2-5; 8 bases match TRBD1. The CDR3 has 15 residues. Trimming at V came to 0 bases and at J to 5 bases, leaving 5 bases not matched to a gene. Germline CDR1 ENHRY, CDR2 SYGVKD. DNA of the CDR3: TGTGCCATCAGTGAGTCCCGGACAGGGAGGGAGACCCAGTACTTC. Its translation is CAISESRTGRETQYF.

This clonotype turned up a few times. This chain uses TRBV18 with TRBJ1-1, with TRBD1 matching 7 bases. The CDR3 spans 13 residues. Trimming took 3 bases from V and 12 from J; bases not matched to a gene: 10. Germline CDR1 reads KGHSH; CDR2 reads LQKENI. CDR3 amino acids: CASSPRETGPTFF. In DNA, the CDR3 is TGTGCCAGCTCACCGAGAGAGACAGGGCCAACTTTCTTT.

This clonotype was recorded at least ten times. This chain joins TRBV7-2 and TRBJ2-3, with 8 bases fitting TRBD1. The germline V gene encodes CDR1 SGHTA and CDR2 FQGNSA. With V trimmed by 5 bases and J by 4 bases, 8 bases remained unmatched. This CDR3 region has 15 residues. The DNA for the CDR3 is TGTGCCAGCAGCCCGGACAGGGCCGGGTCAGATACGCAGTATTTT. It translates to CASSPDRAGSDTQYF. The whole variable domain, remainder taken from reference TRBV7-2 and TRBJ2-3, is GAGVSQSPSNKVTEKGKDVELRCDPISGHTALYWYRQSLGQGLEFLIYFQGNSAPDKSGLPSDRFSAERTGGSVSTLTIQRTQQEDSAVYLCASSPDRAGSDTQYFGPGTRLTVL.

This clonotype was seen more than once but under ten times. The V and J genes are TRBV10-1 and TRBJ2-3; tentative D call: TRBD1 (5 bases). V was clipped by 3 bases and J by 2 bases, with 12 bases between them. This CDR3 has 15 residues. CDR1 is WNHNN, CDR2 SYGVQD, per germline (reference sequence). CDR3 sequence: CASSEGVSLTDTQYF. CDR3 nucleotide sequence: TGCGCCAGCAGTGAAGGGGTGAGCCTCACAGATACGCAGTATTTT.

This clonotype appeared many times. The V and J genes are TRBV27 and TRBJ2-1; D call uncertain. The V gene lost 3 bases and the J gene lost 6 bases, with 18 bases spanning the gap. CDR1 is MNHEY and CDR2 is SMNVEV in the germline V gene (reference sequence). The CDR3 length is 16 residues. The chain's CDR3 is CASSFRPPPQFNEQFF. The CDR3 DNA reads as TGTGCCAGCAGTTTCCGGCCCCCGCCGCAGTTCAATGAGCAGTTCTTC.

This chain's CDR3 is CASSPQGPPYEQYF. The CDR3 DNA is TGTGCCAGCAGCCCTCAGGGGCCACCCTACGAGCAGTACTTC. This chain connects TRBV2 to TRBJ2-7; D might be TRBD1 (6 bases). This CDR3 has 14 amino acids. CDR1 is SNHLY and CDR2 is FYNNEI in the germline V gene. Trimming shortened V by 6 bases and J by 2 bases, and 14 bases separated the two germline ends.

The chain carries TRBV18 and TRBJ2-7, with 8 bases fitting TRBD1. The CDR3 loop spans 12 amino acids. V lost 4 bases to trimming and J lost 6 bases; unmatched junction nucleotides: 2. The germline V gene has CDR1 KGHSH and CDR2 LQKENI. The CDR3 loop reads CASSQTGGEQYF. The CDR3 bases are TGTGCCAGCTCACAAACAGGGGGCGAGCAGTACTTC. Combining the CDR3 with reference TRBV18 and TRBJ2-7 gives the whole variable domain NAGVMQNPRHLVRRRGQEARLRCSPMKGHSHVYWYRQLPEEGLKFMVYLQKENIIDESGMPKERFSAEFPKEGPSILRIQQVVRGDSAAYFCASSQTGGEQYFGPGTRLTVT.

This clonotype has more than one count but fewer than ten. This chain uses TRBV11-2 with TRBJ2-1; D remains unclear. The CDR3 spans 13 residues. Deletions cut 6 bases from V and 7 bases from J, with 13 bases between. CDR1 and CDR2 (germline): SGHAT, FQNNGV. This CDR3 reads CASRFWAENEQFF. In nucleotides, the CDR3 is TGTGCCAGCAGATTCTGGGCGGAGAATGAGCAGTTCTTC.

The chain's CDR3 is CSARATGTSWNTGELFF. CDR3 bases: TGCAGTGCTAGAGCGACCGGGACTAGCTGGAACACCGGGGAGCTGTTTTTT. This sequence joins TRBV20-1 and TRBJ2-2; TRBD2 agrees at 9 bases. The ends lost 1 base at V and 1 base at J; junction bases unmatched: 7. Germline CDR1 DFQATT, CDR2 SNEGSKA (reference sequence). There are 17 residues in the CDR3.

This chain connects TRBV6-6 to TRBJ2-3; 8 bases fit TRBD1. The length of the CDR3 is 11 residues. Unmatched junction bases numbered 3, after V lost 6 bases and J lost 10 bases. CDR1 and CDR2 (germline): MNHNY, SVGAGI (reference sequence). For the CDR3, the DNA is TGTGCCAGCAGCCACAGGGGGTCGCAGTATTTT. Protein sequence: CASSHRGSQYF.

This chain connects TRBV12-3 or TRBV12-4 to TRBJ2-6; unclear D gene. The CDR3 covers 17 residues. V was cut by 3 bases and J by 1 base, with 13 bases left in between. CDR3 in DNA: TGTGCCAGCAGTTTTGGTCAGCTTCTATCTGGGGCCAACGTCCTGACTTTC. Translation: CASSFGQLLSGANVLTF.

This clonotype was detected a few times. This chain connects TRBV12-3 or TRBV12-4 to TRBJ2-3; TRBD2 matches at 10 bases. This CDR3 has 18 residues. V gave up 2 bases and J gave up 2 bases; unmatched junction bases: 10. The chain's CDR3 is CASSLTLLAGDLTDTQYF. The CDR3 DNA is TGTGCCAGCAGTTTAACCCTCCTAGCGGGGGACCTCACAGATACGCAGTATTTT.

CDR3 sequence: CASSQIIVDRTYEQYF. The CDR3, as DNA: TGCGCCAGCAGCCAAATAATTGTGGACAGGACCTACGAGCAGTACTTC. V usage is TRBV4-3 and J usage is TRBJ2-7; 7 bases agree with TRBD1. J was trimmed by 2 bases and V by 2 bases; bases with no gene match: 9. The germline V gene encodes CDR1 LGHNA and CDR2 YSLEER. This CDR3 has 16 residues.

This clonotype appeared a single time. The chain links TRBV5-1 to TRBJ1-2; D is uncertain. V lost 0 bases and J 5 bases, leaving 14 bases between the germline ends. This CDR3 contains 15 residues. The germline gives CDR1 SGHRS, CDR2 YFSETQ. CDR3 DNA: TGCGCCAGCAGCTTGGGACAACTTGGTTCTTATGGCTACACCTTC. It is translated as CASSLGQLGSYGYTF.

In its sample, this clonotype was seen a few times. The chain joins TRBV10-3 to TRBJ1-2; D remains ambiguous. CDR3 size: 11 residues. The germline CDR1 and CDR2 sequences are ENHRY and SYGVKD. V was clipped by 4 bases and J by 8 bases, with 8 bases between them. CDR3 region: CAISVGIGYTF. As DNA, the CDR3 is TGTGCCATCAGTGTGGGTATAGGCTACACCTTC.

Turning to this clonotype: A read error may produce the germline difference seen at one junction end. J is TRBJ2-3 and V is TRBV27; D may be TRBD2 (5 bases). Germline lookup yields CDR1 MNHEY and CDR2 SMNVEV (reference sequence). The CDR3 consists of 15 residues. CDR3 bases: TGTGCCAGCAGTCTAAGCGGCTACAGCACAGATACGCAGGATTTT. Translating it yields CASSLSGYSTDTQDF.

For the CDR3, the DNA is TGTGCCAGCAGCTTATCAGGGACGGCTGGCTACACCTTC. Protein: CASSLSGTAGYTF. The rearrangement uses TRBV5-4 and TRBJ1-2; D is possibly TRBD1 (5 bases). The V gene lost 2 bases and the J gene lost 7 bases, with 12 bases spanning the gap. CDR1 and CDR2 from the germline V gene are SGHNT and YYREEE (reference sequence). The CDR3 has 13 residues.

This clonotype was counted a few times. The chain recombines TRBV29-1 with TRBJ2-7; 9 positions match TRBD1. V dropped 7 bases and J dropped 3; count of bases not matched to a gene: 7. CDR1 is SQVTM and CDR2 is ANQGSEA in the germline V gene. This CDR3 has 13 residues. The CDR3, as DNA: TGCAGCGGGGCGGACAGGGGTGGCTACGAGCAGTACTTC. This codes for CSGADRGGYEQYF.

The V call is TRBV19, the J call TRBJ1-5, with a possible D match to TRBD1 (6 bases). The CDR3 has 12 residues. CDR1 and CDR2 from the germline V gene are LNHDA and SQIVND (reference sequence). The V end lost 9 bases, the J end lost 6 bases, and 12 bases lay between the germline ends. CDR3 DNA sequence: TGTGCCAGCAGGAGGGGGACTCAGCCCCAGCATTTT. Translated, it gives CASRRGTQPQHF.

The V and J genes are TRBV10-2 and TRBJ2-7; perhaps TRBD1 as D (7 bases). The V end was cut by 6 bases, the J end by 1 base, with 19 bases between. The CDR3 totals 16 residues. Germline V gives CDR1 WSHSY, CDR2 SAAADI. The CDR3 sequence: CASRKPSGGRSYEQYF. CDR3 DNA sequence: TGCGCCAGCAGGAAGCCCTCAGGGGGGAGGTCCTACGAGCAGTACTTC.

The chain links TRBV3-1 to TRBJ1-2, with unresolved D. The germline V gene encodes CDR1 LGHDT and CDR2 YNNKEL (reference sequence). The V and J ends lost 4 bases and 4 bases respectively, with 16 bases between them. This CDR3 has 15 amino acids. The CDR3, as DNA: TGTGCCAGCAGCCCCTTCACGGGGAGCCTCTATGGCTACACCTTC. This encodes CASSPFTGSLYGYTF.

This clonotype was observed at least ten times. The chain carries TRBV12-3 or TRBV12-4 and TRBJ2-2; 8 bases fit TRBD1. This CDR3 contains 15 residues. V was clipped by 5 bases and J by 4 bases; unmatched bases: 6. Here the CDR3 DNA reads TGTGCCAGCAGTCCAGGGGGCAGAGGCACCGGGGAGCTGTTTTTT. It yields the protein CASSPGGRGTGELFF.

This chain joins TRBV15 and TRBJ2-1, with 15 bases identical to TRBD2. CDR3 length equals 19 residues. The V gene end was trimmed by 0 bases and the J gene end by 0 bases; junction bases not matched to a gene: 3. Per germline, CDR1 LNHNV and CDR2 YYDKDF (reference sequence). In DNA form, the CDR3 reads TGTGCCACCAGCAGAGATGGACTAGCGGGAGGGTTCTCCTACAATGAGCAGTTCTTC. Translation: CATSRDGLAGGFSYNEQFF.

The CDR3 DNA reads as TGCGCCAGCAGCGGGCCCGGGCCCCCTTGGATGGGCCAGTACTTC. It is translated as CASSGPGPPWMGQYF. The genes are TRBV5-1 and TRBJ2-5; D unclear. CDR1 SGHRS and CDR2 YFSETQ come from the germline V gene. The CDR3 contains 15 residues. Trimming took 4 bases from V and 10 from J, leaving 23 bases between them.

The chain carries TRBV18 and TRBJ1-4; unclear D gene. CDR3 length equals 13 residues. Germline V gives CDR1 KGHSH, CDR2 LQKENI. V lost 3 bases and J 8 bases, leaving 10 bases between the germline ends. In nucleotides, the CDR3 is TGTGCCAGCTCACCCCCCACGAGGGAAAAACTGTTTTTT. Its translation: CASSPPTREKLFF.